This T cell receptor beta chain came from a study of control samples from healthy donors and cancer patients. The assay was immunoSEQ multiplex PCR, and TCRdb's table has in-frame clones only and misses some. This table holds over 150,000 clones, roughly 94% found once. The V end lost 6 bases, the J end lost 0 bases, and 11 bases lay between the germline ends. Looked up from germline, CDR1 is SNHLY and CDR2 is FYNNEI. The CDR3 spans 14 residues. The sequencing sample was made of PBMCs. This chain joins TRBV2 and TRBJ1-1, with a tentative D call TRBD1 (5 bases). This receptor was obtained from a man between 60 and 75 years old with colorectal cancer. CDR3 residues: CASSLRQMNTEAFF. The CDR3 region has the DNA TGTGCCAGCAGCCTGAGACAGATGAACACTGAAGCTTTCTTT. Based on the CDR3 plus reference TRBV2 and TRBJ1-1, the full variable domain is EPEVTQTPSHQVTQMGQEVILRCVPISNHLYFYWYRQILGQKVEFLVSFYNNEISEKSEIFDDQFSVERPDGSNFTLKIRSTKLEDSAMYFCASSLRQMNTEAFFGQGTRLTVV.